A selection of T cell receptor beta chains follows, all from one sample in a study of radiotherapy plus CTLA-4 blockade in lung cancer. Method: immunoSEQ multiplex PCR; TCRdb's copy keeps in-frame clones and lacks some. Of fewer than 100,000 clones detected, roughly 80% appear once; the ten largest clones hold around 0.72%. Sample: peripheral blood, taken from a patient treated with radiotherapy plus ipilimumab. All receptors derive from a human donor with non-small cell lung cancer who had stable disease on radiotherapy plus ipilimumab. CDR3s include the opening cysteine and the closing phenylalanine or tryptophan.

J | length | V | CDR3
TRBJ1-3 | 16 | TRBV9 | CASTPDPRRSGNTIYF
TRBJ2-7 | 13 | TRBV7-8 | CASSLTDRFEQYF
TRBJ1-1 | 14 | TRBV6-6 | CASRLPRGSAEAFF
TRBJ2-3 | 14 | TRBV30 | CAWSVQGYRGTQYF
TRBJ2-7 | 10 | TRBV28 | CASKMGEQYF
TRBJ1-6 | 11 | TRBV30 | CAWSKDSPLHF
TRBJ2-1 | 16 | TRBV11-2 | CASSRRREGSHNEQFF
TRBJ2-1 | 12 | TRBV2 | CASSPRGVEQFF
TRBJ2-5 | 13 | TRBV7-8 | CASLQGLEETQYF
TRBJ2-1 | 15 | TRBV29-1 | CSVEYRASSYNEQFF
TRBJ2-7 | 15 | TRBV5-1 | CASSLEGRGAYEQYF
TRBJ1-1 | 15 | TRBV9 | CASSVVLGGRAEAFF
TRBJ2-3 | 15 | TRBV29-1 | CSVGDRGGGTDTQYF
TRBJ1-6 | 12 | TRBV6-6 | CAEGSYNSPLHF
TRBJ2-7 | 19 | TRBV2 | CASSGKGTGLAGETYEQYF
TRBJ2-3 | 16 | TRBV7-9 | CASSIGTNLRTDTQYF
TRBJ2-3 | 19 | TRBV7-3 | CASSLTATRGGSNTDTQYF
TRBJ2-5 | 14 | TRBV7-8 | CASSLSLGGETQYF
TRBJ1-5 | 13 | TRBV6-6 | CASSYSLDQPQHF
TRBJ2-1 | 16 | TRBV19 | CASSIPRSKSYNEQFF
TRBJ1-2 | 13 | TRBV7-8 | CASSFGPNYGYTF
TRBJ2-1 | 13 | TRBV2 | CASSEALNNEQFF
TRBJ1-6 | 13 | TRBV21-1 | CASSTLQGQNLHF
TRBJ1-3 | 13 | TRBV9 | CASSVGDGNTIYF
TRBJ1-5 | 13 | TRBV19 | CASSQGPNQPQHF
TRBJ1-2 | 14 | TRBV11-2 | CASSAGRGHYGYTF
TRBJ2-5 | 15 | TRBV28 | CATGGGVRYQETQYF
TRBJ2-3 | 16 | TRBV6-5 | CASSSRGVVGTDTQYF
TRBJ1-3 | 17 | TRBV6-1 | CASSASSGLSSGNTIYF
TRBJ2-2 | 16 | TRBV18 | CASRTSAGANTGELFF
TRBJ2-3 | 15 | TRBV5-1 | CASSHRDSITDTQYF
TRBJ2-5 | 12 | TRBV30 | CAWQGGGETQYF
TRBJ1-2 | 13 | TRBV7-9 | CASSIGQGDGYTF
TRBJ1-1 | 13 | TRBV6-1 | CASSRQENTEAFF
TRBJ1-4 | 15 | TRBV2 | CASKNFGATNEKLFF
TRBJ2-1 | 16 | TRBV10-1 | CASSESNRRGGHEQFF
TRBJ2-3 | 17 | TRBV9 | CASSVTTGVSSTDTQYF
TRBJ2-1 | 15 | TRBV7-3 | CASSSAASAYNEQFF
TRBJ2-7 | 14 | TRBV6-1 | CASSAKRDRDEQYF
TRBJ1-2 | 15 | TRBV2 | CASSLSTGGVYGYTF